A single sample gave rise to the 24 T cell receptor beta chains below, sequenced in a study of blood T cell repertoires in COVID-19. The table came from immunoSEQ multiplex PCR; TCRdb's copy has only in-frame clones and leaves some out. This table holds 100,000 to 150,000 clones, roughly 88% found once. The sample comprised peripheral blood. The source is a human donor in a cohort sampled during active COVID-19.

This CDR3 is CASSGREWVDTQYF. CDR3 bases: TGTGCCAGCAGTGGGCGGGAGTGGGTAGATACGCAGTATTTT. The chain combines TRBV2 with TRBJ2-3; 7 bases match TRBD2. The length of the CDR3 is 14 residues. Germline-derived CDR1 and CDR2 are SNHLY and FYNNEI. V lost 4 bases and J lost 5; bases outside the gene matches: 6. Full variable domain (remainder filled in from reference TRBV2 and TRBJ2-3): EPEVTQTPSHQVTQMGQEVILRCVPISNHLYFYWYRQILGQKVEFLVSFYNNEISEKSEIFDDQFSVERPDGSNFTLKIRSTKLEDSAMYFCASSGREWVDTQYFGPGTRLTVL.

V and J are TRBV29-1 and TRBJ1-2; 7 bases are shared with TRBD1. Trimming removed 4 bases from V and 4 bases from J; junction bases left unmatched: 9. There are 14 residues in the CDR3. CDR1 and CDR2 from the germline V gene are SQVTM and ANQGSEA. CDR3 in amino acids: CSVAPRQGTYGYTF. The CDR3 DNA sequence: TGCAGCGTTGCCCCTCGACAGGGAACCTATGGCTACACCTTC.

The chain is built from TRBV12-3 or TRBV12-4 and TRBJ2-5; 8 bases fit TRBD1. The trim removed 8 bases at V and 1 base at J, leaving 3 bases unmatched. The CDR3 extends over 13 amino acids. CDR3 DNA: TGTGCCAGCTCGGGACAGGTCCAAGAGACCCAGTACTTC. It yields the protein CASSGQVQETQYF.

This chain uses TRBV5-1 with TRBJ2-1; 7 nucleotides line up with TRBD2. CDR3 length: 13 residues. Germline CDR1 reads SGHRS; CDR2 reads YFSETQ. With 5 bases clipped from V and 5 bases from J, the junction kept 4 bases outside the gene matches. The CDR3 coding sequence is TGCGCCAGCAGACGGACTAGAGACAATGAGCAGTTCTTC. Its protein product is CASRRTRDNEQFF.

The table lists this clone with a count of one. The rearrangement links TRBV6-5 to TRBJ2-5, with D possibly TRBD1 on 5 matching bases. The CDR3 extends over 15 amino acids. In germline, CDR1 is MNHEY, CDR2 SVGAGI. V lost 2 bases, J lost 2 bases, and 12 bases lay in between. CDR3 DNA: TGTGCCAGCAGTTACCAGTTCGACAGACAAGAGACCCAGTACTTC. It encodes CASSYQFDRQETQYF.

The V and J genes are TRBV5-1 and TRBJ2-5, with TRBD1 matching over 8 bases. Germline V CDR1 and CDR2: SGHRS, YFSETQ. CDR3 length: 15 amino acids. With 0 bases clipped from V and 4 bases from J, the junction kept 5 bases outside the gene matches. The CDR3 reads CASSLADRVSETQYF. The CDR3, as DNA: TGCGCCAGCAGCTTGGCGGACAGGGTCTCAGAGACCCAGTACTTC.

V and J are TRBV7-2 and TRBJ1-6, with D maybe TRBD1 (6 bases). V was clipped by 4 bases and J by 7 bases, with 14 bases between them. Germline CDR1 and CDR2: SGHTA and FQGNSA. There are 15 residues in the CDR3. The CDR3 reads CASSSPGHLNSPLHF. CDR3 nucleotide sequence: TGTGCCAGCAGCTCCCCGGGACACCTAAATTCACCCCTCCACTTT.

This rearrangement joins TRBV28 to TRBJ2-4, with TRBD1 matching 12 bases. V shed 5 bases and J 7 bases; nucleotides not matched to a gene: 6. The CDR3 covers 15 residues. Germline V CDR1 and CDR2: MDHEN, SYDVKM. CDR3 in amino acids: CASSPGGTGGNIQYF. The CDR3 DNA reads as TGTGCCAGCAGTCCAGGGGGGACAGGGGGCAACATTCAGTACTTC.

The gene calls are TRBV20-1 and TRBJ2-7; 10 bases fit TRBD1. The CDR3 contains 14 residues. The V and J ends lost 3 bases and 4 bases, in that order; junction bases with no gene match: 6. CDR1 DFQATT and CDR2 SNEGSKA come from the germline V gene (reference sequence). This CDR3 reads CSASLGQGTYEQYF. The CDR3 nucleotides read TGCAGTGCTAGTTTGGGACAGGGGACTTACGAGCAGTACTTC.

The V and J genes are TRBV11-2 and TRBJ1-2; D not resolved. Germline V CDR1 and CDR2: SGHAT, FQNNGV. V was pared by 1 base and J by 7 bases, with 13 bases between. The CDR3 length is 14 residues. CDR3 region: CASSLVGWGGGYTF. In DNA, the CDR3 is TGTGCCAGCAGCTTAGTGGGATGGGGAGGTGGCTACACCTTC.

CDR3: CASSGGGWDEQYF. As DNA, the CDR3 is TGTGCCAGCAGTGGAGGGGGATGGGACGAGCAGTACTTC. The genes are TRBV25-1 and TRBJ2-7; the D gene is possibly TRBD1 (6 bases). The CDR3 totals 13 residues. V was clipped by 4 bases and J by 5 bases, with 12 bases between them. Germline V gene lookup returns CDR1 MGHDK and CDR2 SYGVNS.

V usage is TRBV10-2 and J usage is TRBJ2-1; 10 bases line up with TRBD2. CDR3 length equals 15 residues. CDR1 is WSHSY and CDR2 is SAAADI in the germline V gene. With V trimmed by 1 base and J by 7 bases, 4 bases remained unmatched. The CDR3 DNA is TGCGCCAGCAGTGAGTGGCTAGCGGGAGTGAATGAGCAGTTCTTC. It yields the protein CASSEWLAGVNEQFF.

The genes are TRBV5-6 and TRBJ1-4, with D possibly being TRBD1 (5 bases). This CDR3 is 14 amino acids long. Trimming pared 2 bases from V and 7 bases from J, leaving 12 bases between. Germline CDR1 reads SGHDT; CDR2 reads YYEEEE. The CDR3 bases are TGTGCCAGCAGCTTTAACCAGGGTGGTGAAAAACTGTTTTTT. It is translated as CASSFNQGGEKLFF.

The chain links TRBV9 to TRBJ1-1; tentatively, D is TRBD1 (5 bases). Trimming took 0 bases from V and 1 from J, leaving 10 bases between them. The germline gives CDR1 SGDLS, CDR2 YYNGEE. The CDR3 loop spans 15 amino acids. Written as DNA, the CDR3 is TGTGCCAGCAGCGTAGAAGGGGTCCCGAACACTGAAGCTTTCTTT. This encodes CASSVEGVPNTEAFF.

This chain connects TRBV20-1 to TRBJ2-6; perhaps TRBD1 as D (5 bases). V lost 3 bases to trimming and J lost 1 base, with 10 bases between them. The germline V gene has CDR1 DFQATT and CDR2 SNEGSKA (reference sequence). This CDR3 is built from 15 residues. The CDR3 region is CSASTGHSGANVLTF. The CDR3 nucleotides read TGCAGTGCTAGTACAGGCCATTCTGGGGCCAACGTCCTGACTTTC.

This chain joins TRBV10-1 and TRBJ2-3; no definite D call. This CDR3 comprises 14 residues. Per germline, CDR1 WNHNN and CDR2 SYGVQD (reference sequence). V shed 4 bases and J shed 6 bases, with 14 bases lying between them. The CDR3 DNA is TGCGCCAGCAGTGGAGATTTCCAAGATGATACGCAGTATTTT. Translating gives CASSGDFQDDTQYF.

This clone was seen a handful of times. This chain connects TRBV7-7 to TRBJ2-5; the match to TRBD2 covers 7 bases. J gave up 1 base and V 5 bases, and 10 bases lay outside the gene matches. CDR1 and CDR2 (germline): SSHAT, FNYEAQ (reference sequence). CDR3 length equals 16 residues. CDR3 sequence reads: CASSPRLADTQETQYF. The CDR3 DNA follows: TGTGCCAGCAGCCCCCGCCTAGCGGACACCCAAGAGACCCAGTACTTC.

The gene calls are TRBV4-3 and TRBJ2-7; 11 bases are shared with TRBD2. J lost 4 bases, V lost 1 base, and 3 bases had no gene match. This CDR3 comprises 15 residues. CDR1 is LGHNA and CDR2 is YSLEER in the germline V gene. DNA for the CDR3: TGCGCCAGCAGCCAAGCATGGACTAGCGGGTACGAGCAGTACTTC. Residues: CASSQAWTSGYEQYF.

CDR3 loop: CASSAGQGGAIYEQYF. For the CDR3, the DNA is TGTGCCAGCAGTGCGGGACAGGGGGGCGCGATCTACGAGCAGTACTTC. The V gene is TRBV2, the J gene TRBJ2-7; 11 nucleotides agree with TRBD1. This CDR3 is 16 amino acids long. The V gene end was trimmed by 4 bases and the J gene end by 3 bases; junction bases not matched to a gene: 8. CDR1 is SNHLY and CDR2 is FYNNEI in the germline V gene.

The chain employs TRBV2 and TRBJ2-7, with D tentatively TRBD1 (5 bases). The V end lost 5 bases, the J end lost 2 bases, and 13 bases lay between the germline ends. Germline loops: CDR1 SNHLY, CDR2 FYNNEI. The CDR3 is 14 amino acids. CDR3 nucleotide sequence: TGTGCCAGCAGTTCTCAGGGATCCGCCTACGAGCAGTACTTC. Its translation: CASSSQGSAYEQYF.

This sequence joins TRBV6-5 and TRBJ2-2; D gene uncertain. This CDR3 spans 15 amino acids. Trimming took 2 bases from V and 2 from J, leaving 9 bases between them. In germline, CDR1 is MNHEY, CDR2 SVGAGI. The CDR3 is CASSYPAANTGELFF. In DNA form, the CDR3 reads TGTGCCAGCAGTTACCCGGCGGCAAACACCGGGGAGCTGTTTTTT.

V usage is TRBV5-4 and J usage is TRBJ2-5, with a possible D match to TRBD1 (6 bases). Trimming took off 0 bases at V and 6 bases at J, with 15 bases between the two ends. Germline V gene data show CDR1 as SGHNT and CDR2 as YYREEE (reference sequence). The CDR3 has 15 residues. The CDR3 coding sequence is TGTGCCAGCAGCTTGGGGGCAGGGGTAGAGAAGACCCAGTACTTC. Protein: CASSLGAGVEKTQYF.

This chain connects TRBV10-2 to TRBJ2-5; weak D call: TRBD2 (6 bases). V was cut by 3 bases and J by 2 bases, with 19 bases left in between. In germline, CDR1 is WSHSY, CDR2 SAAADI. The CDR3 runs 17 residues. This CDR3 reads CASSDPYGSFLQETQYF. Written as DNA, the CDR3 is TGCGCCAGCAGTGATCCGTACGGGAGCTTCCTTCAAGAGACCCAGTACTTC.

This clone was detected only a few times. CDR3 sequence (DNA): TGTGCCAGCAGCCCTACGACAGGGGGTTACAATGAGCAGTTCTTC. This sequence encodes CASSPTTGGYNEQFF. The chain links TRBV4-2 to TRBJ2-1, with 9 bases lining up with TRBD1. CDR1 is LGHNA and CDR2 is YNFKEQ in the germline V gene. The trim removed 4 bases at V and 4 bases at J, leaving 5 bases unmatched. The CDR3 has 15 amino acids.